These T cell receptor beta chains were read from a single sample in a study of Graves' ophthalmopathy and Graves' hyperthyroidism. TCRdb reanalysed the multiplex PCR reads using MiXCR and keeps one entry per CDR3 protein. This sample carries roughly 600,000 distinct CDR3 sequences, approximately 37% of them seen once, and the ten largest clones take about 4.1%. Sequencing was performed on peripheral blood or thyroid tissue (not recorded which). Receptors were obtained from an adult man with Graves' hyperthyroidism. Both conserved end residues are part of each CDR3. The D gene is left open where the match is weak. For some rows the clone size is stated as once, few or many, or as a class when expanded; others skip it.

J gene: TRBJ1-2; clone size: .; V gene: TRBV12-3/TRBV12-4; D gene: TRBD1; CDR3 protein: CASSLSPGGVFHVDGYTF; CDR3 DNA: TGTGCCAGCAGTTTATCGCCAGGGGGCGTTTTTCACGTGGATGGCTACACCTTC
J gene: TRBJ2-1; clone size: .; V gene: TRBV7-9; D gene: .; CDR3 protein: CASSSRGPTYNEQFF; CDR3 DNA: TGTGCCAGCAGCAGCCGGGGCCCTACTTACAATGAGCAGTTCTTC
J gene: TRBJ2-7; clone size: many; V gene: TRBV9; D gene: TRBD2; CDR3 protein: CASSAQPSGTSGYEQYF; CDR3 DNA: TGTGCCAGCAGCGCCCAGCCTTCCGGGACTAGCGGCTACGAGCAGTACTTC
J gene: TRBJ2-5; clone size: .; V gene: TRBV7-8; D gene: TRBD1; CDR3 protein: CASSLASTGLGLETQYF; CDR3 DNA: TGTGCCAGCAGCTTAGCGTCGACAGGGTTGGGCCTGGAGACCCAGTACTTC
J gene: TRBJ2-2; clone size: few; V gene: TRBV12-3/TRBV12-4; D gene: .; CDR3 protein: CASRLQGANTGELFF; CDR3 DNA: TGTGCCAGCAGACTACAGGGCGCGAACACCGGGGAGCTGTTTTTT
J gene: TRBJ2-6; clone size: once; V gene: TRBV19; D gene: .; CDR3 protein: CASSIDRAANVLTF; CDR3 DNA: TGTGCCAGTAGTATAGATCGTGCGGCCAACGTCCTGACTTTC
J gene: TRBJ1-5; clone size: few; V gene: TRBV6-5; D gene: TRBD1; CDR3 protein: CASSGGTGAQWPQHF; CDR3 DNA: TGTGCCAGCAGTGGCGGGACAGGGGCCCAATGGCCCCAGCATTTT
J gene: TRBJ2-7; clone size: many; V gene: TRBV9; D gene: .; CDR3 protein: CASSPPPQYEQYF; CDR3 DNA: TGTGCCAGCAGCCCCCCTCCGCAATACGAGCAGTACTTC
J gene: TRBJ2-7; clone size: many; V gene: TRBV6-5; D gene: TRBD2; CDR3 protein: CASSFASGYEQYF; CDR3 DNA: TGTGCCAGCAGTTTCGCTAGCGGATACGAGCAGTACTTC
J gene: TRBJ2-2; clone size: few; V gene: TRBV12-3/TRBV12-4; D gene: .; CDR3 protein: CASSPPPWETGELFF; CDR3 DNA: TGTGCCAGCAGTCCCCCGCCCTGGGAGACCGGGGAGCTGTTTTTT
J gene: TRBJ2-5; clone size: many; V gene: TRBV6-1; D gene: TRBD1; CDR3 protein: CASSSRDRVKETQYF; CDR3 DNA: TGTGCCAGCAGTTCCCGGGACAGGGTAAAAGAGACCCAGTACTTC
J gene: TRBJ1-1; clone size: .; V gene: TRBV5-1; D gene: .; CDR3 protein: CASSSSGVAKTEAFF; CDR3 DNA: TGCGCCAGCAGCTCGTCCGGGGTGGCGAAGACTGAAGCTTTCTTT
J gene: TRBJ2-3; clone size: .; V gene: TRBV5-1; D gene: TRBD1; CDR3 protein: CASRPPGQGATDTQYF; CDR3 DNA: TGCGCCAGCAGACCTCCGGGACAGGGGGCCACAGATACGCAGTATTTT
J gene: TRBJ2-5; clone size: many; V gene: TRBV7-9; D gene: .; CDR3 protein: CASSLEGRDQETQYF; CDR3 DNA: TGTGCCAGCAGCTTAGAAGGACGGGACCAAGAGACCCAGTACTTC
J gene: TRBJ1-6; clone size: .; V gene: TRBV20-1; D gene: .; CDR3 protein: CSYSNGLTPLHF; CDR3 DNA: TGCAGTTACTCGAATGGGCTAACACCCCTCCACTTT
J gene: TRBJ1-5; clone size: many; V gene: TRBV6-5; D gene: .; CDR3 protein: CASSSLQRGFDVQPQHF; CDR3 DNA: TGTGCCAGCAGTTCCCTCCAGAGGGGCTTTGACGTTCAGCCCCAGCATTTT
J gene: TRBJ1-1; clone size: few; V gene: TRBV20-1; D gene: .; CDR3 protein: CSARGGEGWNTEAFF; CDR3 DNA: TGCAGTGCTAGAGGCGGGGAGGGGTGGAACACTGAAGCTTTCTTT
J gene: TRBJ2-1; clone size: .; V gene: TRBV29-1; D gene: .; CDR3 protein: CSVEGADPRSYNEQFF; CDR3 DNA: TGCAGCGTTGAAGGCGCCGACCCACGCTCCTACAATGAGCAGTTCTTC
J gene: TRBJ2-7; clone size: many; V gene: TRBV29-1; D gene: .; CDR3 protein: CSVEDLAYEQYF; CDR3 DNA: TGCAGCGTTGAAGACCTAGCCTACGAGCAGTACTTC
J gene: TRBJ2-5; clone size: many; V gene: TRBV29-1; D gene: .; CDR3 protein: CSGEMETQYF; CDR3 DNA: TGCAGCGGTGAGATGGAGACCCAGTACTTC
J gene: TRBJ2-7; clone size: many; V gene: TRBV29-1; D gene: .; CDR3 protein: CSGGGGQSYEQYF; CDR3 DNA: TGCAGCGGGGGAGGGGGACAATCCTACGAGCAGTACTTC
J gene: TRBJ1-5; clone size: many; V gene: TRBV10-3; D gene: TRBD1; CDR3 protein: CAISEGTGSNQPQHF; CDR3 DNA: TGTGCCATCAGTGAGGGGACAGGTAGCAATCAGCCCCAGCATTTT
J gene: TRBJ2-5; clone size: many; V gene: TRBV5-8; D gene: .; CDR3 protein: CASSSGLGSETQYF; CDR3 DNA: TGTGCCAGCAGCTCGGGCCTCGGCTCAGAGACCCAGTACTTC
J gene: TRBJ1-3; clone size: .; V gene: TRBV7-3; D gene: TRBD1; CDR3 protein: CASSFRDRGHGNTIYF; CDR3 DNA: TGTGCCAGCAGCTTCCGGGACAGGGGGCATGGAAACACCATATATTTT
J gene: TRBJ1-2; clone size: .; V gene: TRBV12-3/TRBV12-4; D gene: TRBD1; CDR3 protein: CASSLQLGTVVKNGYTF; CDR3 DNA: TGTGCCAGCAGTTTACAATTAGGGACAGTCGTTAAAAATGGCTACACCTTC
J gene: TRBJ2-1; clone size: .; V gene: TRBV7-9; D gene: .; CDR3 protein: CASNLSVAEQFF; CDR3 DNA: TGTGCCAGCAACTTATCGGTAGCGGAGCAGTTCTTC
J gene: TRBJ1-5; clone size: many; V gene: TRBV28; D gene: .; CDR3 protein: CASRQGSSNQPQHF; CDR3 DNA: TGTGCCAGCAGGCAGGGGAGTAGCAATCAGCCCCAGCATTTT
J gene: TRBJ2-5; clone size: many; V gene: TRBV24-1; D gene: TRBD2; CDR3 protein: CATQKGGPQETQYF; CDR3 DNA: TGTGCCACCCAGAAGGGAGGGCCCCAAGAGACCCAGTACTTC
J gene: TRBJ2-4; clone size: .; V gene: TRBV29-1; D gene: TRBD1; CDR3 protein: CSVERQGEAKNIQYF; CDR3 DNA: TGCAGCGTTGAGCGGCAGGGGGAAGCCAAAAACATTCAGTACTTC
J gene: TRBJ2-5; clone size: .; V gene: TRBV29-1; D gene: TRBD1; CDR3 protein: CSVGGLPGQGSSEQYF; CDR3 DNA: TGCAGCGTTGGGGGCCTCCCGGGACAGGGGTCAAGTGAGCAGTACTTC
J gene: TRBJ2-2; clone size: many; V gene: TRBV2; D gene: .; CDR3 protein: CASSDRVGELFF; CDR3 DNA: TGTGCCAGCAGTGACAGGGTCGGGGAGCTGTTTTTT
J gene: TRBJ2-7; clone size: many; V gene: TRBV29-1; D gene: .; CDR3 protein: CSVEGGGDSYEQYF; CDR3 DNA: TGCAGCGTCGAGGGGGGGGGCGACTCCTACGAGCAGTACTTC